A single sample gave rise to the 23 T cell receptor beta chains below, sequenced in a study of blood T cell repertoires in COVID-19. Method: immunoSEQ multiplex PCR; TCRdb's copy keeps in-frame clones and lacks some. The sample records approximately 250,000 clones, approximately 90% being singletons. Sequencing was done on a sample of PBMCs or T cells enriched from blood (not recorded which). These receptors originate from a woman between 35 and 50 years old with acute COVID-19.

CDR3 in DNA: TGTGCCAGCAGCACCCTCCTCATGAAAACCGGGACAGGGTCTCTCTACGAGCAGTACGTC. It translates to CASSTLLMKTGTGSLYEQYV. The chain recombines TRBV6-2 or TRBV6-3 with TRBJ2-7; 9 bases line up with TRBD1. This CDR3 contains 20 residues. Germline values: CDR1 MNHEY, CDR2 SVGEGT. V lost 6 bases to trimming and J lost 3 bases; unmatched junction nucleotides: 24.

The J gene is TRBJ1-1, the V gene TRBV10-3; 7 bases align to TRBD1. There are 12 residues in the CDR3. Trimming at V came to 6 bases and at J to 7 bases, leaving 5 bases not matched to a gene. CDR1 and CDR2 (germline): ENHRY, SYGVKD. The DNA for the CDR3 is TGTGCCATCAGACACCGGGACAGTGAAGCTTTCTTT. Translating gives CAIRHRDSEAFF.

The chain combines TRBV10-3 with TRBJ1-2; 8 bases agree with TRBD1. V shed 10 bases, J shed 1 base, and the junction held 20 bases outside the gene matches. The CDR3 totals 18 residues. Germline V lookup: CDR1 ENHRY, CDR2 SYGVKD. CDR3 sequence: CATWVGGTGGPLNYGYTF. The CDR3 DNA reads as TGTGCCACCTGGGTTGGCGGGACAGGCGGGCCCCTTAACTATGGCTACACCTTC.

This chain joins TRBV30 and TRBJ1-6, with D possibly being TRBD1 (6 bases). This CDR3 is built from 12 residues. The germline gives CDR1 GTSNPN, CDR2 SVGIG (reference sequence). V lost 1 base and J lost 9, with 7 bases in between. For the CDR3, the DNA is TGTGCCTGGAGTGCAGGGGTTTCACCCCTCCACTTT. Amino acid sequence: CAWSAGVSPLHF.

The V and J genes are TRBV15 and TRBJ2-1; D may be TRBD1 (6 bases). This CDR3 has 14 residues. Germline V lookup: CDR1 LNHNV, CDR2 YYDKDF (reference sequence). V lost 4 bases, J lost 10 bases, and 17 bases lay in between. The CDR3 loop reads CATSTRGARGEQFF. The CDR3 region has the DNA TGTGCCACCAGCACCCGAGGGGCCAGGGGAGAGCAGTTCTTC.

This chain uses TRBV6-5 with TRBJ1-2; D is unclear. Trimming shortened V by 0 bases and J by 3 bases, and 14 bases separated the two germline ends. Germline V CDR1 and CDR2: MNHEY, SVGAGI. The CDR3 runs 16 residues. The CDR3 here is CASSYSVPLGDYGYTF. As DNA, the CDR3 is TGTGCCAGCAGTTACTCTGTCCCCCTGGGAGACTATGGCTACACCTTC.

The V call is TRBV7-2, the J call TRBJ2-1, with 10 bases aligning to TRBD2. J was trimmed by 1 base and V by 5 bases; bases with no gene match: 2. The CDR3 contains 15 residues. Germline CDR1 is SGHTA and CDR2 is FQGNSA. The CDR3 sequence is CASSVLAGSYNEQFF. DNA for the CDR3: TGTGCCAGCAGCGTACTAGCGGGGTCCTACAATGAGCAGTTCTTC. The complete variable domain, with remaining parts taken from reference TRBV7-2 and TRBJ2-1, reads GAGVSQSPSNKVTEKGKDVELRCDPISGHTALYWYRQSLGQGLEFLIYFQGNSAPDKSGLPSDRFSAERTGGSVSTLTIQRTQQEDSAVYLCASSVLAGSYNEQFFGPGTRLTVL.

The rearrangement links TRBV7-2 to TRBJ2-7; TRBD1 might be the D (6 bases). The CDR3 covers 16 residues. The germline V and J ends were trimmed by 2 bases and 5 bases, with 19 bases remaining between them. Germline V CDR1 and CDR2: SGHTA, FQGNSA. CDR3 amino acids: CASSLKGQGPRDEQYV. CDR3 DNA sequence: TGTGCCAGCAGCTTAAAGGGACAAGGGCCTCGGGACGAGCAGTACGTC.

The genes are TRBV15 and TRBJ2-5; possible D gene TRBD1, 5 bases. CDR1 is LNHNV and CDR2 is YYDKDF in the germline V gene (reference sequence). The germline V and J ends were trimmed by 1 base and 6 bases, with 18 bases remaining between them. The CDR3 runs to 16 residues. Here the CDR3 DNA reads TGTGCCACCAGCAGAGTGGTTACAGGCCTGGTGAAGACCCAGTACTTC. Translating gives CATSRVVTGLVKTQYF.

There are a few counts of this clone. One junction end does not reproduce the germline sequence, and a read error may be involved. The rearrangement uses TRBV30 and TRBJ2-2; 11 bases are shared with TRBD1. This CDR3 is built from 14 residues. In germline, CDR1 is GTSNPN, CDR2 SVGIG (reference sequence). In DNA, the CDR3 is TGTGCCGGGAGGACAGGGGGCGAATCTGGGGAGCTGTTTTTT. Its protein product is CAGRTGGESGELFF.

CDR3 coding DNA: TGTGCCAGCAGTCCAGGGGTGACCACTGAAGCTTTCTTT. Its protein is CASSPGVTTEAFF. The chain is built from TRBV11-2 and TRBJ1-1; D may be TRBD1 (6 bases). V was cut by 6 bases and J by 4 bases, with 12 bases left in between. CDR1 is SGHAT and CDR2 is FQNNGV in the germline V gene. The CDR3 totals 13 residues.

The rearrangement uses TRBV18 and TRBJ2-2, with a possible D match to TRBD1 (6 bases). CDR1 and CDR2 from the germline V gene are KGHSH and LQKENI. The ends were cut back, 0 bases at V and 6 bases at J, with 8 bases in the middle. The CDR3 spans 14 residues. Written as DNA, the CDR3 is TGTGCCAGCTCACCACCCGGACAGCCCGGGGAGCTGTTTTTT. Amino acid sequence: CASSPPGQPGELFF.

This sequence joins TRBV7-9 and TRBJ2-3, with TRBD2 matching over 16 bases. The CDR3 length is 17 residues. The V and J ends lost 5 bases and 6 bases, in that order; junction bases with no gene match: 8. Per the germline V gene, CDR1 is SEHNR and CDR2 is FQNEAQ (reference sequence). CDR3 sequence: CASSPRGLAGGRDTQYF. The CDR3 nucleotides are TGTGCCAGCAGCCCCCGGGGACTAGCGGGAGGGCGTGATACGCAGTATTTT.

The V gene is TRBV9, the J gene TRBJ1-4; D unresolved. Trimming removed 3 bases at V and 2 bases at J, with 11 bases between. This CDR3 is built from 15 residues. CDR1 is SGDLS, CDR2 YYNGEE, per germline. The DNA of the CDR3 is TGTGCCAGCAGCGATAATACGGGGACTAATGAAAAACTGTTTTTT. The encoded protein is CASSDNTGTNEKLFF.

V gene TRBV18 combines with J gene TRBJ2-1; TRBD2 matches at 13 bases. With V trimmed by 4 bases and J by 2 bases, 5 bases remained unmatched. Germline-derived CDR1 and CDR2 are KGHSH and LQKENI. The CDR3 spans 17 residues. The chain's CDR3 is CASSLKLAGGPYNEQFF. As DNA, the CDR3 is TGTGCCAGCTCACTCAAACTAGCGGGAGGGCCCTACAATGAGCAGTTCTTC.

This clone was seen at least ten times. The chain joins TRBV5-1 to TRBJ1-1; TRBD1 is a possible D gene (6 bases). Germline loops: CDR1 SGHRS, CDR2 YFSETQ. With 3 bases removed from V and 8 bases from J, the gap between germline ends came to 17 bases. The CDR3 covers 14 residues. The CDR3 protein is CASSSEGSGVEAFF. The DNA of the CDR3 is TGCGCCAGCAGCTCGGAAGGGTCAGGGGTGGAAGCTTTCTTT.

This clone was recorded only once. The chain carries TRBV18 and TRBJ1-4; unclear D gene. CDR1 is KGHSH, CDR2 LQKENI, per germline. Trimming shortened V by 6 bases and J by 7 bases, and 12 bases separated the two germline ends. CDR3 length: 13 residues. This chain's CDR3 is CASSRDLSEKLFF. In DNA form, the CDR3 reads TGTGCCAGCTCTCGCGACTTGAGTGAAAAACTGTTTTTT.

The V and J genes are TRBV6-1 and TRBJ2-7; 11 positions agree with TRBD2. Germline V gives CDR1 MNHNS, CDR2 SASEGT. Germline trimming cut 3 bases from V and 3 bases from J; bases unmatched to any gene: 4. CDR3 length: 15 residues. CDR3 loop: CASSDGLAGGYEQYF. In DNA form, the CDR3 reads TGTGCCAGCAGTGACGGGCTAGCGGGAGGCTACGAGCAGTACTTC.

This clone was counted a few times. The rearrangement joins TRBV27 to TRBJ1-2; 9 bases line up with TRBD1. The CDR3 sequence is 14 residues long. V gave up 8 bases and J gave up 3 bases; unmatched junction bases: 7. CDR1 is MNHEY, CDR2 SMNVEV, per germline (reference sequence). The CDR3 DNA follows: TGTGCCAGCGGGACTGGACAGGGGTACTATGGCTACACCTTC. This encodes CASGTGQGYYGYTF.

This chain connects TRBV5-4 to TRBJ2-5; 7 bases fit TRBD2. With V trimmed by 4 bases and J by 4 bases, 13 bases remained unmatched. Germline assignment: CDR1 SGHNT and CDR2 YYREEE (reference sequence). The CDR3 length is 16 residues. CDR3 protein: CASSPGGEGTGETQYF. CDR3 bases: TGTGCCAGCAGCCCGGGGGGTGAGGGGACCGGAGAGACCCAGTACTTC.

This clone showed up just a few times. The chain links TRBV28 to TRBJ2-7, with a tentative D call TRBD2 (6 bases). CDR3 length: 14 amino acids. CDR1 MDHEN and CDR2 SYDVKM come from the germline V gene. The V gene lost 7 bases and the J gene lost 6 bases, with 19 bases spanning the gap. CDR3 nucleotide sequence: TGTGCCAGCAAGGGACTGCCCAACCTCTCCGAGCAGTACTTC. Amino acid sequence: CASKGLPNLSEQYF.

V is TRBV2 and J is TRBJ1-1; no definite D call. The V gene's germline CDR1 is SNHLY and CDR2 FYNNEI. The CDR3 spans 12 residues. V was shortened by 4 bases and J by 8 bases, with 11 bases between the two germline ends. CDR3 sequence reads: CASSGQVAEAFF. The CDR3 region has the DNA TGTGCCAGCAGTGGGCAAGTGGCAGAAGCTTTCTTT.

J is TRBJ2-3 and V is TRBV28; perhaps TRBD2 as D (7 bases). The CDR3 is 16 amino acids. V was clipped by 5 bases and J by 6 bases, with 21 bases between them. Germline V gene lookup returns CDR1 MDHEN and CDR2 SYDVKM. CDR3 sequence (DNA): TGTGCCAGCAGTCCGGTTCGGGGGGCAGGGCGGGATACGCAGTATTTT. This encodes CASSPVRGAGRDTQYF.